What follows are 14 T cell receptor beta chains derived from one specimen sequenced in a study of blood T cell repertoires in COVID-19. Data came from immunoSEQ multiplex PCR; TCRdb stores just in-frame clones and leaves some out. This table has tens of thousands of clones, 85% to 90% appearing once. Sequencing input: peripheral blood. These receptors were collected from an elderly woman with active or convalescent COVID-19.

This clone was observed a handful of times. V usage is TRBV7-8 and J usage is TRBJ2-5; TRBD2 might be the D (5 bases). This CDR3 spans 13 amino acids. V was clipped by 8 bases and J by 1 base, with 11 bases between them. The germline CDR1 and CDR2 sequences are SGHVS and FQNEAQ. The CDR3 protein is CASALSGQETQYF. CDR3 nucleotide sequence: TGTGCCAGCGCCCTCAGCGGCCAAGAGACCCAGTACTTC.

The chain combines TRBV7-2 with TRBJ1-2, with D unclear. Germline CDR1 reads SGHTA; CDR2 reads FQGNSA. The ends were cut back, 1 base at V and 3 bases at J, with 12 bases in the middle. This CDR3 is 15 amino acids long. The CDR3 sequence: CASSLVEGVDYGYTF. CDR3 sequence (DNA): TGTGCCAGCAGCTTAGTAGAGGGAGTGGACTATGGCTACACCTTC.

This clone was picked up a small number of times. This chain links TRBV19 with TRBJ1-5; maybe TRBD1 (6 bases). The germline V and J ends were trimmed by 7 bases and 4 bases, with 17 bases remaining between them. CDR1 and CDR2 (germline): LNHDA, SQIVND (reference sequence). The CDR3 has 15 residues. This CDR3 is CASTSLKTGNQPQHF. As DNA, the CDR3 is TGTGCCAGTACCTCGCTAAAGACAGGTAATCAGCCCCAGCATTTT.

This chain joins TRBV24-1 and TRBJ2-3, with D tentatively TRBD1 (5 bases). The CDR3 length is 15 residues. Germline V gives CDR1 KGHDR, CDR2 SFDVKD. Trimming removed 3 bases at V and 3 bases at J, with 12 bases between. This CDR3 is CATSDPVRATDTQYF. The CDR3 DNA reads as TGTGCCACCAGTGATCCAGTCAGGGCGACAGATACGCAGTATTTT.

The CDR3 here is CATSRRGTSSYEQYF. The CDR3 DNA is TGTGCCACCAGCCGGAGAGGGACTAGCTCCTACGAGCAGTACTTC. The chain uses TRBV15 and TRBJ2-7; 8 bases fit TRBD2. The CDR3 has 15 amino acids. The junction had 6 bases not matched to a gene; V was cut back by 5 bases and J by 0 bases. Germline V gene lookup returns CDR1 LNHNV and CDR2 YYDKDF (reference sequence).

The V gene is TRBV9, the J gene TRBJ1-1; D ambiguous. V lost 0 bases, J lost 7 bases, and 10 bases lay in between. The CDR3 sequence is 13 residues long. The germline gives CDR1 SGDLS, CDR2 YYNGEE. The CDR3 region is CASSVGSGFEAFF. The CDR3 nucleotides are TGTGCCAGCAGCGTAGGGTCAGGTTTTGAAGCTTTCTTT.

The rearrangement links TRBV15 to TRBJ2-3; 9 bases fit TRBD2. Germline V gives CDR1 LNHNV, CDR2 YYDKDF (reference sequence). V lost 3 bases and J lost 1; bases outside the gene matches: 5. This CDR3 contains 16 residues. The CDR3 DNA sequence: TGTGCCACCAGCAGTCTTAGCGGGAGAGGCACAGATACGCAGTATTTT. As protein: CATSSLSGRGTDTQYF.

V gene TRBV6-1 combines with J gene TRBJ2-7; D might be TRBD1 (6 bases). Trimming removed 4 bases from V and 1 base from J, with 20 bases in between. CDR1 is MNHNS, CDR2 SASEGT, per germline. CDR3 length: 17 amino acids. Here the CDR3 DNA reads TGTGCCAGCAGTGCGAGAGGGGGAACAGGGTTATCCTACGAGCAGTACTTC. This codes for CASSARGGTGLSYEQYF.

The DNA for the CDR3 is TGTGCCAGCAGTTTCGGGGGGGCGGTCTTGGTCAATCAGCCCCAGCATTTT. Translated: CASSFGGAVLVNQPQHF. The chain has TRBV28 and TRBJ1-5, with D possibly matching TRBD1 (6 bases). Between the trimmed V and J ends, which lost 3 bases and 3 bases, there was a span of 18 bases. Germline CDR1 MDHEN, CDR2 SYDVKM. The CDR3 covers 17 residues.

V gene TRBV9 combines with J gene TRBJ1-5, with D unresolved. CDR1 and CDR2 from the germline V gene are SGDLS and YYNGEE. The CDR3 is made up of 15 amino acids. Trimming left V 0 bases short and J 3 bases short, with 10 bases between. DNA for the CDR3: TGTGCCAGCAGCGTAGGAGTGAGAAACAATCAGCCCCAGCATTTT. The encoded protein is CASSVGVRNNQPQHF.

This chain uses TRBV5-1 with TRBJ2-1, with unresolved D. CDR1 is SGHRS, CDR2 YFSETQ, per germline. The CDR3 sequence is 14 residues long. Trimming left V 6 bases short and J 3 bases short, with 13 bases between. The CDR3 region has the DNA TGCGCCAGCACCAACAGTCGGATCTACAATGAGCAGTTCTTC. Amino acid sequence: CASTNSRIYNEQFF.

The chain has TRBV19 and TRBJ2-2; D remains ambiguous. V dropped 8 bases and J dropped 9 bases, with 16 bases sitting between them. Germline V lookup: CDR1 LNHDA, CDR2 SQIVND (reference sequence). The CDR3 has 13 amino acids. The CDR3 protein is CASRLGSLRELFF. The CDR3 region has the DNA TGTGCCAGTCGTCTTGGTAGCCTCAGGGAGCTGTTTTTT.

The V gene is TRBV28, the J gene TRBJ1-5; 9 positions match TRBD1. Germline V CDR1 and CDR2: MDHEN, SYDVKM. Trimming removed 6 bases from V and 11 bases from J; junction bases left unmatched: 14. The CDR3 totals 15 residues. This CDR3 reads CASSRGQGTQWAQHF. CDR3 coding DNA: TGTGCCAGCAGCCGGGGACAGGGTACCCAATGGGCCCAGCATTTT.

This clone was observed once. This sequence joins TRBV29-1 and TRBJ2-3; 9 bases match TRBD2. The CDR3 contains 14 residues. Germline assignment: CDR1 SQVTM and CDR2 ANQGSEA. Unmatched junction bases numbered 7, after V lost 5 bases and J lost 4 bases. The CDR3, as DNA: TGCAGCGTTACTAGCGGGCGCTGGTCAGATACGCAGTATTTT. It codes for CSVTSGRWSDTQYF.